This T cell receptor beta chain appears in the sequencing data of a study of T cell responses to AZD1222 COVID-19 vaccine. Regarding the study as a whole: The donors showed a predominance of white British ancestry and of females, with possible underestimation of clonal diversity.

This CDR3 region has 14 residues. CDR1 is SGHTA, CDR2 FQGTGA, per germline. Trimming took 1 base from V and 4 from J; bases not matched to a gene: 2. A note on this clone: The target antigen is unknown.

Method: immunoSEQ multiplex PCR; TCRdb's copy keeps in-frame clones and lacks some. The table lists about 100,000 clones, 92% of them singletons, with 1.5% to 2% in the top ten. The sequencing used peripheral blood, collected on day 0 of AZD1222 vaccination. The gene calls are TRBV7-3 and TRBJ2-7; 9 positions agree with TRBD1. The TCR sequence derives from an adult in good health. The CDR3 sequence: CASSLMGTGYEQYF. The CDR3 DNA sequence: TGTGCCAGCAGCTTAATGGGGACAGGGTACGAGCAGTACTTC.